Shown below are 8 T cell receptor beta chains from a single sample sequenced in a study of OX40 agonist ivuxolimab in advanced cancers. Clones were sequenced by immunoSEQ multiplex PCR, and TCRdb holds only the in-frame ones, with some missing. Of approximately 89,000 clones in the sample, about 88% were seen once. This material consisted of CD4+ or CD8+ T cells sorted from blood, taken in a trial of the OX40 agonist ivuxolimab. The receptors stem from an adult with an advanced solid tumor such as melanoma, head and neck, liver or kidney cancer.

The rearrangement uses TRBV18 and TRBJ1-1; D might be TRBD1 (5 bases). This CDR3 spans 14 amino acids. Germline CDR1 and CDR2: KGHSH and LQKENI. Deletions cut 0 bases from V and 5 bases from J, with 10 bases between. The DNA of the CDR3 is TGTGCCAGCTCACCACCGGCCCGGGGGACTGAAGCTTTCTTT. This encodes CASSPPARGTEAFF. The full variable domain, completed using reference TRBV18 and TRBJ1-1, is NAGVMQNPRHLVRRRGQEARLRCSPMKGHSHVYWYRQLPEEGLKFMVYLQKENIIDESGMPKERFSAEFPKEGPSILRIQQVVRGDSAAYFCASSPPARGTEAFFGQGTRLTVV.

CDR3 coding DNA: TGTGCTAGTGGTTTGATTTCAGATACGCAGTATTTT. Its translation is CASGLISDTQYF. The chain has TRBV12-5 and TRBJ2-3, with D unresolved. CDR3 length equals 12 residues. The ends were cut back, 2 bases at V and 4 bases at J, with 4 bases in the middle. Germline CDR1 and CDR2: LGHNT and FRNRAP.

The rearrangement joins TRBV29-1 to TRBJ1-2, with 7 nucleotides matching TRBD1. This CDR3 is 13 amino acids long. CDR1 and CDR2 from the germline V gene are SQVTM and ANQGSEA. Trimming took 4 bases from V and 7 from J; bases not matched to a gene: 9. The CDR3 nucleotides read TGCAGCGTTGCCCGGCAGGGGGTTGGTGGCTACACCTTC. The encoded protein is CSVARQGVGGYTF.

This clone was seen once. The genes are TRBV7-2 and TRBJ1-2; D is perhaps TRBD1 (6 bases). The V end lost 5 bases, the J end lost 4 bases, and 11 bases lay between the germline ends. Germline loops: CDR1 SGHTA, CDR2 FQGNSA. The CDR3 extends over 13 amino acids. The CDR3 nucleotides read TGTGCCAGCAGCCCCGGGACATCCTATGGCTACACCTTC. Protein sequence: CASSPGTSYGYTF.

The chain carries TRBV5-1 and TRBJ2-5; D is undetermined. Germline V gives CDR1 SGHRS, CDR2 YFSETQ. With 5 bases removed from V and 4 bases from J, the gap between germline ends came to 6 bases. The length of the CDR3 is 11 residues. CDR3 residues: CASSQAETQYF. CDR3 bases: TGCGCCAGCAGTCAGGCAGAGACCCAGTACTTC. Filled out from reference TRBV5-1 and TRBJ2-5, the complete variable domain reads KAGVTQTPRYLIKTRGQQVTLSCSPISGHRSVSWYQQTPGQGLQFLFEYFSETQRNKGNFPGRFSGRQFSNSRSEMNVSTLELGDSALYLCASSQAETQYFGPGTRLLVL.

The gene calls are TRBV6-1 and TRBJ2-4; D perhaps matches TRBD1 (6 bases). Germline CDR1 reads MNHNS; CDR2 reads SASEGT. V dropped 3 bases and J dropped 1 base, with 13 bases sitting between them. The CDR3 extends over 16 amino acids. This CDR3 is CASSDPIQGAKNIQYF. DNA of the CDR3: TGTGCCAGCAGTGACCCAATACAGGGTGCCAAAAACATTCAGTACTTC.

This clone was seen only a few times. The gene calls are TRBV2 and TRBJ2-2; 10 positions match TRBD2. The CDR3 length is 15 residues. Germline CDR1 reads SNHLY; CDR2 reads FYNNEI. Germline trimming cut 3 bases from V and 4 bases from J; bases unmatched to any gene: 2. The CDR3 region is CASSESGGATGELFF. The CDR3 nucleotides read TGTGCCAGCAGTGAGAGCGGGGGGGCCACCGGGGAGCTGTTTTTT.

This chain uses TRBV7-9 with TRBJ1-1, with D tentatively TRBD1 (6 bases). The V end was cut by 6 bases, the J end by 1 base, with 18 bases between. The CDR3 consists of 16 residues. The germline CDR1 and CDR2 sequences are SEHNR and FQNEAQ (reference sequence). The CDR3 loop reads CASSPLGGARNTEAFF. CDR3 bases: TGTGCCAGCAGTCCCCTTGGGGGGGCCAGGAACACTGAAGCTTTCTTT.